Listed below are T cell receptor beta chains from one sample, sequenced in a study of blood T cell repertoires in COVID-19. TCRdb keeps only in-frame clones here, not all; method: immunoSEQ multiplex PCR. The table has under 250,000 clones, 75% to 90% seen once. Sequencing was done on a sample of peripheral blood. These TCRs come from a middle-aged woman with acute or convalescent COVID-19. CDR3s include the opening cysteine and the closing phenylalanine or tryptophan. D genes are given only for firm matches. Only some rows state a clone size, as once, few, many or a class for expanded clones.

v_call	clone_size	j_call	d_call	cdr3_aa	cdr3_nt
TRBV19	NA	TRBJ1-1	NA	CASSIFGEGTEAFF	TGTGCCAGTAGTATATTCGGGGAGGGCACTGAAGCTTTCTTT
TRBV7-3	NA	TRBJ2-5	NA	CASSLRGQQETQYF	TGTGCCAGCAGCCTTCGGGGACAACAAGAGACCCAGTACTTC
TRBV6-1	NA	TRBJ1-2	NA	CASSEHGTAKGGYTF	TGTGCCAGCAGTGAACACGGGACTGCGAAGGGTGGCTACACCTTC
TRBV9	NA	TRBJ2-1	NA	CASSVAEGTSFYNEQFF	TGTGCCAGCAGCGTAGCCGAGGGTACTAGCTTTTACAATGAGCAGTTCTTC
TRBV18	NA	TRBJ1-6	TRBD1	CASSEDRGLGLGSPLHF	TGTGCCAGCTCAGAGGACAGGGGTCTTGGTTTAGGGTCACCCCTCCACTTT
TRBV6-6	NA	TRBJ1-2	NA	CASSPTLGGMDGYTF	TGTGCCAGCAGCCCCACGCTAGGGGGTATGGATGGCTACACCTTC
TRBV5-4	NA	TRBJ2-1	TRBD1	CASSLDRGYGEQFF	TGTGCCAGCAGCTTAGACAGGGGGTATGGTGAGCAGTTCTTC
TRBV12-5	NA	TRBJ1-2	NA	CASGRLEGPYGYTF	TGTGCTAGTGGTCGACTAGAGGGCCCTTATGGCTACACCTTC
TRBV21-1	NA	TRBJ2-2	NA	CASTRGSGARELFF	TGTGCCAGCACCAGGGGTAGCGGGGCCAGAGAGCTGTTTTTT
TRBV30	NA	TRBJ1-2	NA	CAWNRVRGYGYTF	TGTGCCTGGAACCGGGTCAGGGGCTATGGCTACACCTTC
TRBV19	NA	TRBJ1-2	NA	CASSTTAIAPPNYGYTF	TGTGCCAGTAGTACAACAGCTATCGCTCCACCAAACTATGGCTACACCTTC
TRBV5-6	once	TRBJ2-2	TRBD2	CASSLVGTSGDTGELFF	TGTGCCAGCAGCTTGGTTGGGACTAGCGGGGACACCGGGGAGCTGTTTTTT
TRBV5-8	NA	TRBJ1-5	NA	CASSLTVGADQPQHF	TGTGCCAGCAGCTTGACAGTGGGGGCGGATCAGCCCCAGCATTTT
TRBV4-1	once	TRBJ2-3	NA	CASSPQPDSTDTQYF	TGCGCCAGCAGCCCACAGCCAGATAGCACAGATACGCAGTATTTT
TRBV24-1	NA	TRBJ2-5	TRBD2	CATQIGGGAAETQYF	TGTGCCACCCAGATAGGCGGGGGGGCCGCGGAGACCCAGTACTTC
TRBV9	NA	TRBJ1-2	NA	CASSPNGDDMGHGYTF	TGTGCCAGCAGCCCCAACGGAGACGACATGGGGCATGGCTACACCTTC
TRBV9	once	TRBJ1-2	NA	CASSVLPGGGYTF	TGTGCCAGCAGCGTGCTCCCCGGCGGTGGCTACACCTTC
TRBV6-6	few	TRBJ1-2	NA	CASSYIRADYGYTF	TGTGCCAGCAGTTATATCAGGGCTGACTATGGCTACACCTTC
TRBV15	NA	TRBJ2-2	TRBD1	CATSVDRVTGELFF	TGTGCCACCAGCGTTGACAGGGTGACCGGGGAGCTGTTTTTT
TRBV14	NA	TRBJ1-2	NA	CASSQVATSYGYTF	TGTGCCAGCAGCCAAGTAGCCACGTCCTATGGCTACACCTTC
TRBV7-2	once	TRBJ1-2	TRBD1	CASSLDRATYGYTF	TGTGCCAGCAGCCTGGACAGGGCGACCTATGGCTACACCTTC
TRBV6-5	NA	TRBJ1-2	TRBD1	CASSPTGMTYGYTF	TGTGCCAGCAGCCCGACAGGGATGACCTATGGCTACACCTTC
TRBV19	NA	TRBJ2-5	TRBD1	CASSEQGFQETQYF	TGTGCCAGTAGCGAACAGGGGTTCCAAGAGACCCAGTACTTC
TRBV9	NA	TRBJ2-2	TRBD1	CASSATGQTTGELFF	TGTGCCAGCAGCGCGACGGGACAGACCACCGGGGAGCTGTTTTTT
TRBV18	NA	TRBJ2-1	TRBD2	CASSAGTSIMEQFF	TGTGCCAGCTCAGCCGGGACTAGCATAATGGAGCAGTTCTTC
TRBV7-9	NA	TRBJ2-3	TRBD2	CASSLGGGSGGTDTQYF	TGTGCCAGCAGCTTAGGGGGCGGTAGCGGGGGAACAGATACGCAGTATTTT
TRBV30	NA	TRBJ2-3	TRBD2	CAWSVRLAGAGGTQYF	TGTGCCTGGAGTGTAAGGCTAGCGGGGGCCGGGGGTACGCAGTATTTT
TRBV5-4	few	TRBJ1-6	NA	CASGRQLVNSPLHF	TGTGCCAGCGGCAGACAGTTAGTTAATTCACCCCTCCACTTT
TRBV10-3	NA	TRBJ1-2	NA	CAARGANYGYTF	TGTGCCGCCCGAGGAGCTAACTATGGCTACACCTTC
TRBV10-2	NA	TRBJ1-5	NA	CASSPTGYSNQPQHF	TGCGCCAGCAGTCCAACAGGTTATAGCAATCAGCCCCAGCATTTT
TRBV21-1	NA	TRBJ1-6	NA	CASSEGQGQGNSPLHF	TGTGCCAGCAGCGAAGGGCAGGGACAGGGGAATTCACCCCTCCACTTT